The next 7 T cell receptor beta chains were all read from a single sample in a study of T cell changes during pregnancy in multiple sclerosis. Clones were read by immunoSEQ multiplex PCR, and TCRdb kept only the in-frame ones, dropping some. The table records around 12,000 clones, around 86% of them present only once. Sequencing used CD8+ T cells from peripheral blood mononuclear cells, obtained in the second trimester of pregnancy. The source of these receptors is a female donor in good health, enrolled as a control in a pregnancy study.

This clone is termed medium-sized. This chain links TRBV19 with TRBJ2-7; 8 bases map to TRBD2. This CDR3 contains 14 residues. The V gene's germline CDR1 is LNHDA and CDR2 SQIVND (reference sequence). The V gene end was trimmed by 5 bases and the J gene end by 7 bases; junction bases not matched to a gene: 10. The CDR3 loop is CASSPTSAGWEQYF. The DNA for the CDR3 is TGTGCCAGTAGTCCGACTAGCGCCGGTTGGGAGCAGTACTTC.

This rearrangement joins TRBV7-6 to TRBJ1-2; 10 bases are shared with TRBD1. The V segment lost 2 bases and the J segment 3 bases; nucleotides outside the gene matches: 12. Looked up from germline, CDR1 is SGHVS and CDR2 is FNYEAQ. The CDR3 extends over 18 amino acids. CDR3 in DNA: TGTGCCAGCAGCTTAAGTTCGGGGACAGGGGTAATGGACTATGGCTACACCTTC. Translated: CASSLSSGTGVMDYGYTF.

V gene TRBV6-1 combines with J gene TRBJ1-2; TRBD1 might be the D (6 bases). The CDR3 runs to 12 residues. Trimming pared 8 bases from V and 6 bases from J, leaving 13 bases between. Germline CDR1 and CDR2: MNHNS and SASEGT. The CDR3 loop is CASFDRMDGYTF. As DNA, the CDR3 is TGTGCCAGCTTCGACAGGATGGATGGCTACACCTTC.

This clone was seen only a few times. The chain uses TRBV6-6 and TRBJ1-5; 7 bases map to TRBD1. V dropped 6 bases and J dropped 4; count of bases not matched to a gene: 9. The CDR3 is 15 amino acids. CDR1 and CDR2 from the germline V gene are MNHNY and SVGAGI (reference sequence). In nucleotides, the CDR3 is TGTGCCAGCAGCCCGTCGACAGGGAATAATCAGCCCCAGCATTTT. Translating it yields CASSPSTGNNQPQHF.

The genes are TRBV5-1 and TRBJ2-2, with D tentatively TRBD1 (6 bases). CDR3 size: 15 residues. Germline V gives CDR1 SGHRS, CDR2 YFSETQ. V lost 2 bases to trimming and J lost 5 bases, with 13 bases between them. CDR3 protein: CASSLLDSWTGELFF. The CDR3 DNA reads TGCGCCAGCAGCTTACTGGACAGCTGGACCGGGGAGCTGTTTTTT.

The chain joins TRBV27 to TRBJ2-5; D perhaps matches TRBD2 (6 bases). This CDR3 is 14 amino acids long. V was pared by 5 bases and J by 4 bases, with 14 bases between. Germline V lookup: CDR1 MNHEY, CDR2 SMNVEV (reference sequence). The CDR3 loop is CASSARLVTETQYF. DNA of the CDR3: TGTGCCAGCAGTGCCAGACTAGTAACAGAGACCCAGTACTTC.

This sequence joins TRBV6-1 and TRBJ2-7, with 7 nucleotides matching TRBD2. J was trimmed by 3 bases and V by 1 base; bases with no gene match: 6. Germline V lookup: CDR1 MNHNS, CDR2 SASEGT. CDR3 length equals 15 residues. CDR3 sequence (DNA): TGTGCCAGCAGTGAAGTTGGCAGGGAGGGCTACGAGCAGTACTTC. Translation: CASSEVGREGYEQYF.